These T cell receptor beta chains were read from a single sample in a study of shared clonotypes between healthy human individuals. Method: immunoSEQ multiplex PCR; TCRdb's copy keeps in-frame clones and lacks some. In the table there are about 2,500,000 clones, approximately 90% of which are singletons. Sequencing was performed on naive CD4+ T cells sorted from blood. Receptors were obtained from a man younger than 35 in good health. CDR3s leave out the opening cysteine and the closing phenylalanine or tryptophan.

CDR3 protein: AIAPGVRETQY
J gene: TRBJ2-5
V gene: TRBV10-3

CDR3 protein: ASSPDGSYNEQF
J gene: TRBJ2-1
V gene: TRBV5-1

CDR3 protein: ASSAWGGDTGELF
J gene: TRBJ2-2
V gene: TRBV9

CDR3 protein: SALNGYT
J gene: TRBJ1-2
V gene: TRBV20-1

CDR3 protein: SARTGETQY
J gene: TRBJ2-5
V gene: TRBV20-1

CDR3 protein: ASSPRGTGGYNEQF
J gene: TRBJ2-1
V gene: TRBV27

CDR3 protein: ASSLGLAGVRSEQY
J gene: TRBJ2-7
V gene: TRBV5-4

CDR3 protein: AISDGGPTEAF
J gene: TRBJ1-1
V gene: TRBV10-3

CDR3 protein: ASSLATSEKLF
J gene: TRBJ1-4
V gene: TRBV4-1

CDR3 protein: AISTVGNQPQH
J gene: TRBJ1-5
V gene: TRBV10-3

CDR3 protein: ASSIGGPYTDTQY
J gene: TRBJ2-3
V gene: TRBV19

CDR3 protein: ASKRGQGNSPLH
J gene: TRBJ1-6
V gene: TRBV6-5

CDR3 protein: ATSRGQGNEKLF
J gene: TRBJ1-4
V gene: TRBV15

CDR3 protein: ASSLDESSYEQY
J gene: TRBJ2-7
V gene: TRBV7-2

CDR3 protein: AWSRVSEAF
J gene: TRBJ1-1
V gene: TRBV30

CDR3 protein: ASSEGSLSYEQY
J gene: TRBJ2-7
V gene: TRBV11-1

CDR3 protein: ASSLSGSSYEQY
J gene: -
V gene: TRBV5-4

CDR3 protein: SVGTGNYGYT
J gene: TRBJ1-2
V gene: TRBV29-1

CDR3 protein: ASSADRGPYEQY
J gene: TRBJ2-7
V gene: TRBV5-1

CDR3 protein: ASRPPVMGTEAF
J gene: TRBJ1-1
V gene: TRBV19

CDR3 protein: ASSQMKLVENEQF
J gene: TRBJ2-1
V gene: TRBV7-9

CDR3 protein: ASSQPGQGNEQY
J gene: TRBJ2-7
V gene: TRBV7-2

CDR3 protein: ASSMPPGRSASYEQY
J gene: TRBJ2-7
V gene: TRBV2

CDR3 protein: AWSYRDRGYGYT
J gene: TRBJ1-2
V gene: TRBV30

CDR3 protein: ASRPLPGATYEQY
J gene: TRBJ2-7
V gene: TRBV6-5

CDR3 protein: ASSPRRENHEQY
J gene: -
V gene: TRBV18

CDR3 protein: ASSLTGTGIYEQY
J gene: TRBJ2-7
V gene: TRBV18

CDR3 protein: ASSPDNEQF
J gene: TRBJ2-1
V gene: TRBV7-2

CDR3 protein: ASSPGTGRQQY
J gene: TRBJ2-7
V gene: TRBV10-1

CDR3 protein: ASSSSSGSYNEQF
J gene: TRBJ2-1
V gene: TRBV9

CDR3 protein: ASSGTSGNWDEQF
J gene: TRBJ2-1
V gene: TRBV9

CDR3 protein: ASSPAGHEQY
J gene: TRBJ2-7
V gene: TRBV5-1

CDR3 protein: ASSFSSGSQDTQY
J gene: TRBJ2-3
V gene: TRBV27

CDR3 protein: ASSSYIAGQETQY
J gene: TRBJ2-5
V gene: TRBV18

CDR3 protein: ASRETGAGNTEAF
J gene: TRBJ1-1
V gene: TRBV2

CDR3 protein: ASRRQENTEAF
J gene: TRBJ1-1
V gene: TRBV6-4

CDR3 protein: ASSASRLAGVREQF
J gene: TRBJ2-1
V gene: TRBV27

CDR3 protein: ASSSPGQGSYEQY
J gene: TRBJ2-7
V gene: TRBV28

CDR3 protein: ASSLPGVSSYEQY
J gene: TRBJ2-7
V gene: TRBV5-1

CDR3 protein: ASSLAGKQEFSPLH
J gene: TRBJ1-6
V gene: TRBV7-2

CDR3 protein: ASRADYGYT
J gene: TRBJ1-2
V gene: TRBV28

CDR3 protein: ASSRTPKDTQY
J gene: TRBJ2-3
V gene: TRBV11-2

CDR3 protein: ASSSGAARSPLH
J gene: TRBJ1-6
V gene: TRBV7-9

CDR3 protein: ASSYATGTYEQY
J gene: TRBJ2-7
V gene: TRBV6-6

CDR3 protein: ASSPVSGARYEQY
J gene: TRBJ2-7
V gene: TRBV18

CDR3 protein: AWRPRLTANSPLH
J gene: TRBJ1-6
V gene: TRBV30

CDR3 protein: ASSQDLVGGDLYNEQF
J gene: TRBJ2-1
V gene: TRBV4-3

CDR3 protein: ASRIPGGGGTGELF
J gene: TRBJ2-2
V gene: TRBV5-8

CDR3 protein: ASKGIASGNTIY
J gene: TRBJ1-3
V gene: TRBV2

CDR3 protein: ASSILAGGPLAQY
J gene: TRBJ2-3
V gene: TRBV5-6

CDR3 protein: ASSEMYTGELF
J gene: TRBJ2-2
V gene: TRBV6-1

CDR3 protein: ASSLDRVGYT
J gene: TRBJ1-2
V gene: TRBV5-1

CDR3 protein: ASSARLAGEQY
J gene: TRBJ2-7
V gene: TRBV9

CDR3 protein: ASSLSQPTGELF
J gene: TRBJ2-2
V gene: TRBV7-2

CDR3 protein: ASSPTGLAGGEETQY
J gene: TRBJ2-5
V gene: TRBV13